This T cell receptor beta chain was identified in a study of metastatic and nonmetastatic thyroid tumors. Overall study: For malignant and benign thyroid patients, tumor or nodule tissue and blood were the sources whose repertoires were compared. Broader study findings: A significant increase in TCR beta diversity was reportedly seen in malignant thyroid tumors relative to benign nodules, in blood and tumor.

Original processing notes: Construction of a distant-metastasis classifier for papillary thyroid cancer relied on CDR3 differences across clinicopathological groups. TCRdb re-called clones via MiXCR from the PCR reads. The V and J calls and clone size come from TCRdb's table, not from the authors' own analysis. The repertoire includes 50,000 to 60,000 clones, more than 15% of them detected once, and just under 3% sits in the top ten. The germline V gene has CDR1 MNHEY and CDR2 SVGEGT. Trimming at V came to 0 bases and at J to 8 bases, leaving 3 bases not matched to a gene. The CDR3 is 14 residues long. Each patient came to thyroid surgery without any prior treatment (of any kind). This clone has ten or more counts. What it binds is unknown.

V usage is TRBV6-2 or TRBV6-3 and J usage is TRBJ2-1, with TRBD2 matching 8 bases. Source material: blood. The receptor comes from a female donor with papillary thyroid cancer or a benign thyroid nodule (not recorded which). Some clones in this sample may be carry-over from other donors' samples. As DNA, the CDR3 is TGTGCCAGCAGTTACTCGCGGGAGGTTCATGAGCAGTTCTTC. Its protein is CASSYSREVHEQFF.